This entry describes one T cell receptor (beta chain). Each participant's cohort was designated according to participant-reported clinical history. Study processing details: Nucleated cell counts were estimated from reference gene primer amplification. The repertoire was sequenced with immunoSEQ multiplex PCR; TCRdb's copy has only in-frame clones and lacks some. The V and J calls and clone size were taken over from that table, and D and trimming were inferred from the DNA. The sample includes roughly 180,000 clones, roughly 80% seen only once; the top ten take about 5.3%. Between the trimmed V and J ends, which lost 0 bases and 4 bases, there was a span of 9 bases. This CDR3 has 15 amino acids. The germline V gene has CDR1 SEHNR and CDR2 FQNEAQ (reference sequence). The sample is drawn from a study of blood T cell repertoires in COVID-19. Study at large: Some COVID-19 samples were acute and others convalescent; all came from the United States, Italy and Spain.

Sequencing used PBMCs or T cells enriched from blood (not recorded which). The chain combines TRBV7-9 with TRBJ2-2, with a possible D match to TRBD1 (5 bases). This TCR derives from a woman aged 40-49 years with acute COVID-19. The CDR3 bases are TGTGCCAGCAGCTTAGCCAGGGATTTCACCGGGGAGCTGTTTTTT. It encodes CASSLARDFTGELFF.